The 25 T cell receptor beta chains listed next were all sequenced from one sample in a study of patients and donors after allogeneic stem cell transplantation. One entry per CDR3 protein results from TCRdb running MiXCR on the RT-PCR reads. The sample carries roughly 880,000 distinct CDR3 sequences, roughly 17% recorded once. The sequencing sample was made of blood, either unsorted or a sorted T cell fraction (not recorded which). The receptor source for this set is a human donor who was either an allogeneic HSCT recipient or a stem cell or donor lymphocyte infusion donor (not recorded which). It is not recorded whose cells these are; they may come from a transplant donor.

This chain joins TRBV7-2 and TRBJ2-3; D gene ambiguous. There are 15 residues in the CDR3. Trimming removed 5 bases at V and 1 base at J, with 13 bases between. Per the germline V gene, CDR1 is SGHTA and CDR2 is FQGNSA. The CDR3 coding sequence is TGTGCCAGCAGCCCGGTCCCGTCTGGCACAGATACGCAGTATTTT. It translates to CASSPVPSGTDTQYF. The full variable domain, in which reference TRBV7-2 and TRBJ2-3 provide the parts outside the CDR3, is GAGVSQSPSNKVTEKGKDVELRCDPISGHTALYWYRQSLGQGLEFLIYFQGNSAPDKSGLPSDRFSAERTGGSVSTLTIQRTQQEDSAVYLCASSPVPSGTDTQYFGPGTRLTVL.

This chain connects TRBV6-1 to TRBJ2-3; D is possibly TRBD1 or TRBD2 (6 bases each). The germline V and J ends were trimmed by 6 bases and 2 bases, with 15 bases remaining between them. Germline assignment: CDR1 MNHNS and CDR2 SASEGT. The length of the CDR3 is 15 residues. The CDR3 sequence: CASRRGYRVTDTQYF. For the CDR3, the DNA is TGTGCCAGCAGACGGGGGTACAGGGTCACAGATACGCAGTATTTT.

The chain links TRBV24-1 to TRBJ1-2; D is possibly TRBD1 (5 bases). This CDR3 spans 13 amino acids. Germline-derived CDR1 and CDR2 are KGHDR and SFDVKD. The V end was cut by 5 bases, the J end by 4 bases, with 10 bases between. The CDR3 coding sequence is TGTGCCACCAGTGCTCGGGGGAGCTATGGCTACACCTTC. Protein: CATSARGSYGYTF.

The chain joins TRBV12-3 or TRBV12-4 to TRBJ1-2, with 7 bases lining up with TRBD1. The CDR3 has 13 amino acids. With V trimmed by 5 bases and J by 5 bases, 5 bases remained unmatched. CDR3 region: CASSIRDSYGYTF. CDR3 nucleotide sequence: TGTGCCAGCAGTATTCGGGACAGTTATGGCTACACCTTC.

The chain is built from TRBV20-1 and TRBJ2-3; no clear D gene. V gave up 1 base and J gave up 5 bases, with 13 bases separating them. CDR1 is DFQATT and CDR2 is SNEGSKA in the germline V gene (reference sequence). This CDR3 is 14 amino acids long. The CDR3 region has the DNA TGCAGTGCTAGAGTACGGAGCCGGGTAGATACGCAGTATTTT. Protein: CSARVRSRVDTQYF.

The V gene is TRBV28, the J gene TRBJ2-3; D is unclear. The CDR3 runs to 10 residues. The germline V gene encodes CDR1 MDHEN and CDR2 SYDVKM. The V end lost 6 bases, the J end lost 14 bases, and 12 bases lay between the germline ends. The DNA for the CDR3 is TGTGCCAGCAGACGCGTAATCCCGTATTTT. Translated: CASRRVIPYF.

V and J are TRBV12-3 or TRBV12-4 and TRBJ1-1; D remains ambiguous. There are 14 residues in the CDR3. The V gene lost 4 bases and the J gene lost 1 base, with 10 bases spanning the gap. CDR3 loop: CASSWRLGNTEAFF. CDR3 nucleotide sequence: TGTGCCAGCAGTTGGAGGTTAGGGAACACTGAAGCTTTCTTT.

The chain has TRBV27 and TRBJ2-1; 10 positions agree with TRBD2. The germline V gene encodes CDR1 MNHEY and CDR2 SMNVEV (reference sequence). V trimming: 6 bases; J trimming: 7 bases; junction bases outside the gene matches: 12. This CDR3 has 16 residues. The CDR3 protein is CASRRGIAGGGNEQFF. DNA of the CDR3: TGTGCCAGCAGGAGAGGGATAGCGGGGGGTGGGAATGAGCAGTTCTTC.

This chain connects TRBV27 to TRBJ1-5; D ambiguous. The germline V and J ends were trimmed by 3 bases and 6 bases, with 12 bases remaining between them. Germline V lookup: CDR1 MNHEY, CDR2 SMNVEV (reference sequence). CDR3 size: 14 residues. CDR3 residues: CASSLYPGGQPQHF. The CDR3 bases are TGTGCCAGCAGTTTGTACCCAGGTGGTCAGCCCCAGCATTTT.

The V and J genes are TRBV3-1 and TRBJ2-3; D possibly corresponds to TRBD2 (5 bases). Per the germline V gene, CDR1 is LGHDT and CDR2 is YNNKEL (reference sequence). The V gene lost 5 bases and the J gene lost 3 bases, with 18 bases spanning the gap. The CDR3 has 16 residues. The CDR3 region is CASSKYLEGATDTQYF. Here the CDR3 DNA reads TGTGCCAGCAGCAAATACCTAGAGGGAGCAACAGATACGCAGTATTTT.

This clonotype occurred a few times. DNA for the CDR3: TGTGCCAGCAGCGCGGGACAGGGGAGGGACATTCAGTACTTC. Protein product: CASSAGQGRDIQYF. V is TRBV9 and J is TRBJ2-4; 10 bases agree with TRBD1. Germline CDR1 and CDR2: SGDLS and YYNGEE. V lost 3 bases and J lost 8; bases outside the gene matches: 5. The length of the CDR3 is 14 residues.

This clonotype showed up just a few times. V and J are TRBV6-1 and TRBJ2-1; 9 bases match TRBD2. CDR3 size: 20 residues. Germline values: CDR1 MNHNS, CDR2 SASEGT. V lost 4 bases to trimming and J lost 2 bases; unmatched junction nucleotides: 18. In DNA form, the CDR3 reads TGTGCCAGCAGTGGGCTTCTCGGACTGTCAGCGGGGGGAACCTACAATGAGCAGTTCTTC. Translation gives CASSGLLGLSAGGTYNEQFF.

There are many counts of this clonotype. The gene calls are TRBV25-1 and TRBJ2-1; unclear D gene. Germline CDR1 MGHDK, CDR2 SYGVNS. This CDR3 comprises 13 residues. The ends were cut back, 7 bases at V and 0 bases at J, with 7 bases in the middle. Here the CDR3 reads CASTASSYNEQFF. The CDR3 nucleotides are TGTGCCAGCACGGCGAGCTCCTACAATGAGCAGTTCTTC.

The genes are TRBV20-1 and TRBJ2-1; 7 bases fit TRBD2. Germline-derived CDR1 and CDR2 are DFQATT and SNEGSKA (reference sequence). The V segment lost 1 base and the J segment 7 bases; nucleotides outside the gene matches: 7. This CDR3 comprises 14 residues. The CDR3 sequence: CSARVGTKRNEQFF. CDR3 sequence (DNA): TGCAGTGCTAGAGTCGGGACTAAACGGAATGAGCAGTTCTTC.

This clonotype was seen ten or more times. The CDR3 region is CASSSTDRASTDTQYF. Written as DNA, the CDR3 is TGTGCCAGCAGTTCCACTGACAGGGCTAGCACAGATACGCAGTATTTT. This chain joins TRBV12-3 or TRBV12-4 and TRBJ2-3; the match to TRBD1 covers 7 bases. V shed 4 bases and J 0 bases; nucleotides not matched to a gene: 7. The CDR3 loop spans 16 amino acids.

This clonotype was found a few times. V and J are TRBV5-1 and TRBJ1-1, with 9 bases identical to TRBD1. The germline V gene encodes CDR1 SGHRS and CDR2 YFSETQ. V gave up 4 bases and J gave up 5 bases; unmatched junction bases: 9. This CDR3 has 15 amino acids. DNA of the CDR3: TGCGCCAGCAGCCAGTACAGGGGGCGGGTTACTGAAGCTTTCTTT. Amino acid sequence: CASSQYRGRVTEAFF.

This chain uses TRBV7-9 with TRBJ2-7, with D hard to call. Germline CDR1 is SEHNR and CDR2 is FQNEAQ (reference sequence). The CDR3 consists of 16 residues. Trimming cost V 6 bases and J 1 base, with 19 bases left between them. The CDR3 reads CASSYIGSEASYEQYF. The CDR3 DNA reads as TGTGCCAGCAGTTATATTGGCAGCGAAGCTTCCTACGAGCAGTACTTC.

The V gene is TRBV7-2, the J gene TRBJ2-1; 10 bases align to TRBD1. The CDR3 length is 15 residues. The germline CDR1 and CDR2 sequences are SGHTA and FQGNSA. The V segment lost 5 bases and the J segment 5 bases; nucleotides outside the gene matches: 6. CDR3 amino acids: CASSADRGQHNEQFF. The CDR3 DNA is TGTGCCAGCAGCGCCGACAGGGGGCAACACAATGAGCAGTTCTTC.

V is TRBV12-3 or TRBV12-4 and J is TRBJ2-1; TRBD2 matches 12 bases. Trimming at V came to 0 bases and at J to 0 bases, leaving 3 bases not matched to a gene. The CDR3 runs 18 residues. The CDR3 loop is CASSLARTSGTSYNEQFF. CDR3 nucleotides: TGTGCCAGCAGTTTAGCGAGGACTAGCGGGACCTCCTACAATGAGCAGTTCTTC.

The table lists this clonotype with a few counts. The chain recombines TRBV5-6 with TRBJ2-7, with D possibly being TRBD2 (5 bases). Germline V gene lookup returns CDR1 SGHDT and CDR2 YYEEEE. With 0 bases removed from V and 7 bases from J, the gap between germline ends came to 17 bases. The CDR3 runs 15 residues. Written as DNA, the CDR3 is TGTGCCAGCAGCTTGGATCCTCGGGGAACGAGGGAGCAGTACTTC. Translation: CASSLDPRGTREQYF.

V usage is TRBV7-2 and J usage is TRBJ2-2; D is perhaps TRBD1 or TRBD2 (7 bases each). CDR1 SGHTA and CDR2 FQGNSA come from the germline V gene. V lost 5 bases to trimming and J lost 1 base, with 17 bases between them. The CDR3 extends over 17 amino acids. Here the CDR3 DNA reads TGTGCCAGCAGCCCCTTGTCAGGGGGGGAGAACACCGGGGAGCTGTTTTTT. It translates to CASSPLSGGENTGELFF.

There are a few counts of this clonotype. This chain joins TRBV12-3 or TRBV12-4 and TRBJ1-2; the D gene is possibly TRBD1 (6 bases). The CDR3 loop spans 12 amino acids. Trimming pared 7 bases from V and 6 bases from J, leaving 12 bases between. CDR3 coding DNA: TGTGCCAGCACCCTACAGGGAAATGGCTACACCTTC. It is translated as CASTLQGNGYTF.

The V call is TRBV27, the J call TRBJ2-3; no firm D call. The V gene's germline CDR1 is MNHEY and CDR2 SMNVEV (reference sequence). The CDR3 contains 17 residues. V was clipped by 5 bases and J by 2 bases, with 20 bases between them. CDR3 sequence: CASSLTLQARFTDTQYF. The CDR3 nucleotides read TGTGCCAGCAGTCTAACCCTCCAAGCCAGGTTCACAGATACGCAGTATTTT.

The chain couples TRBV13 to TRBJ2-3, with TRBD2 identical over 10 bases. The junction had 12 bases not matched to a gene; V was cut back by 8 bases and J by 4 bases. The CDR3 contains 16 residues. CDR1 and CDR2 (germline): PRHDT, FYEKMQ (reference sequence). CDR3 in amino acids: CASSASGGGGADTQYF. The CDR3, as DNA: TGTGCCAGCTCGGCTAGCGGGGGCGGGGGGGCAGATACGCAGTATTTT. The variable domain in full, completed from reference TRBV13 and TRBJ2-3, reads AAGVIQSPRHLIKEKRETATLKCYPIPRHDTVYWYQQGPGQDPQFLISFYEKMQSDKGSIPDRFSAQQFSDYHSELNMSSLELGDSALYFCASSASGGGGADTQYFGPGTRLTVL.

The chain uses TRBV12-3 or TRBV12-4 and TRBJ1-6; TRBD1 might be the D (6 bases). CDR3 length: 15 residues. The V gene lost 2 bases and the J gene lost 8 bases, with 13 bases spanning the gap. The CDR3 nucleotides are TGTGCCAGCAGTTTATGGGGGGCCCCTTATTCACCCCTCCACTTT. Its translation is CASSLWGAPYSPLHF.